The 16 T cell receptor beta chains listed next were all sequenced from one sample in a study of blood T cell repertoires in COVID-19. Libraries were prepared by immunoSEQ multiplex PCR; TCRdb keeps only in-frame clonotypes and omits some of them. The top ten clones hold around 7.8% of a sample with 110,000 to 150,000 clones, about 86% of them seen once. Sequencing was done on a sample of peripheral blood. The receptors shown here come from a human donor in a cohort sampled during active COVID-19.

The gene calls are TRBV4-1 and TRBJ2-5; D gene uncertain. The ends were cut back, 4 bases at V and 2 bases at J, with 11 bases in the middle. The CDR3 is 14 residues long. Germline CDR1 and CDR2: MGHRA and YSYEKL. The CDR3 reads CASSLVGVQETQYF. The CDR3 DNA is TGCGCCAGCAGCCTGGTTGGAGTTCAAGAGACCCAGTACTTC.

The CDR3 DNA reads as TGCGCCAGTACCCGGGACAGGGCCTACAATGAGCAGTTCTTC. Its translation is CASTRDRAYNEQFF. The chain joins TRBV5-1 to TRBJ2-1, with 9 nucleotides matching TRBD1. The CDR3 has 14 amino acids. The germline gives CDR1 SGHRS, CDR2 YFSETQ. The V segment lost 8 bases and the J segment 2 bases; nucleotides outside the gene matches: 5.

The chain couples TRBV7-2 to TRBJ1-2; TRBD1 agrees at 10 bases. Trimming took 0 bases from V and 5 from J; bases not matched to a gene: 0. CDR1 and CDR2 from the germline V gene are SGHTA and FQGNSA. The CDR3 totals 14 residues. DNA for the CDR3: TGTGCCAGCAGCTTAGCGGGACAGGGGTATGGCTACACCTTC. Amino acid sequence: CASSLAGQGYGYTF. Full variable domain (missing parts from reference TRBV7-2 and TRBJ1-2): GAGVSQSPSNKVTEKGKDVELRCDPISGHTALYWYRQSLGQGLEFLIYFQGNSAPDKSGLPSDRFSAERTGGSVSTLTIQRTQQEDSAVYLCASSLAGQGYGYTFGSGTRLTVV.

The CDR3 is CASSTLNSEQGFNNEQFF. CDR3 bases: TGTGCCAGTAGTACGCTCAATAGCGAACAGGGGTTCAACAATGAGCAGTTCTTC. The rearrangement joins TRBV19 to TRBJ2-1, with 7 bases lining up with TRBD1. Germline values: CDR1 LNHDA, CDR2 SQIVND (reference sequence). V was pared by 4 bases and J by 5 bases, with 17 bases of the junction left unmatched. The CDR3 contains 18 residues.

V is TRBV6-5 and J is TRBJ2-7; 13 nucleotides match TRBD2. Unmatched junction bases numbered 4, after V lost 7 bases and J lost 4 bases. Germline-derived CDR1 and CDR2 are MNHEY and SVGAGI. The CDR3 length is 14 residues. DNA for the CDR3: TGTGCCAGCACCGGACTAGCGGGGGAGTACGAGCAGTACTTC. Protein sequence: CASTGLAGEYEQYF.

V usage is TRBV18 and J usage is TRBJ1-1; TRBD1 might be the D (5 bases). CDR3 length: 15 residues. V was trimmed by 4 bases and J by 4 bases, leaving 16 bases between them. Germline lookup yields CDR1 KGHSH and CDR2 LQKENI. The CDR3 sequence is CASSQEEGLGTEAFF. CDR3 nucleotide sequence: TGTGCCAGCTCACAAGAGGAGGGGTTGGGCACTGAAGCTTTCTTT.

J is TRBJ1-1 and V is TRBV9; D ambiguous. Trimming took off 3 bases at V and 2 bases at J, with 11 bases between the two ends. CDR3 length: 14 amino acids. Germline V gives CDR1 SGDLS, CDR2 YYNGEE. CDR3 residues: CASSATDSNTEAFF. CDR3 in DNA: TGTGCCAGCAGCGCTACCGATTCCAACACTGAAGCTTTCTTT.

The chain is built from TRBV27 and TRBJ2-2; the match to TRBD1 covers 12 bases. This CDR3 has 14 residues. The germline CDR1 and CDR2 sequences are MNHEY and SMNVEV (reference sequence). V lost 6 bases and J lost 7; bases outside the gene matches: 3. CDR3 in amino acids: CASSGTGGVGELFF. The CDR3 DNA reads TGTGCCAGCAGCGGGACAGGGGGCGTCGGGGAGCTGTTTTTT.

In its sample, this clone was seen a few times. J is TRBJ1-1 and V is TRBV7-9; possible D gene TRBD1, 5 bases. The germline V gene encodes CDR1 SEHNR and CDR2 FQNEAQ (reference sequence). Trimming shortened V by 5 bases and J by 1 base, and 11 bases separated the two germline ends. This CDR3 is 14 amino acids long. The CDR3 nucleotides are TGTGCCAGCAGCCTCAGGGCCGGGAACACTGAAGCTTTCTTT. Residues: CASSLRAGNTEAFF.

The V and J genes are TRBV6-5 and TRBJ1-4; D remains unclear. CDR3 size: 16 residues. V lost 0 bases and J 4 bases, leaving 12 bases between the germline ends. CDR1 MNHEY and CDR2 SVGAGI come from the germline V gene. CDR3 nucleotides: TGTGCCAGCAGTTACTCGGGGAGACATTATAATGAAAAACTGTTTTTT. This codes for CASSYSGRHYNEKLFF.

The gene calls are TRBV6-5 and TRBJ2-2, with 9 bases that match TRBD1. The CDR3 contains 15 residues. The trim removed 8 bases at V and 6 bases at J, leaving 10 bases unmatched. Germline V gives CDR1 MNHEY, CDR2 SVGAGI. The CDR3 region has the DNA TGTGCCAGCCTACAGGGACAGGGAACACCCGGGGAGCTGTTTTTT. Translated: CASLQGQGTPGELFF.

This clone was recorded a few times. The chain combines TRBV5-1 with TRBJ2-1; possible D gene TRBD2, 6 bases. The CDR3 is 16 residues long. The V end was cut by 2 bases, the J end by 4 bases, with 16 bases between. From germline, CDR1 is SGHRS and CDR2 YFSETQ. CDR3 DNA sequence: TGCGCCAGCAGCTTTGGTTCCCTAGCGCAGTACAATGAGCAGTTCTTC. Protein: CASSFGSLAQYNEQFF.

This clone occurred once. The CDR3 nucleotides are TGCGCCAGCATAGGCAGGGCCGGGAACACTGAAGCTTTCTTT. Translating it yields CASIGRAGNTEAFF. The chain couples TRBV10-1 to TRBJ1-1; tentatively, D is TRBD1 (5 bases). Trimming shortened V by 7 bases and J by 1 base, and 13 bases separated the two germline ends. This CDR3 is built from 14 residues. In germline, CDR1 is WNHNN, CDR2 SYGVQD (reference sequence).

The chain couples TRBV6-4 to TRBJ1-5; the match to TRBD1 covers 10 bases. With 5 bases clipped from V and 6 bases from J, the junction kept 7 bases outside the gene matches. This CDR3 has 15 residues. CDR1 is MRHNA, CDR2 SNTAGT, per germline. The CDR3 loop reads CASSTGTGVGQPQHF. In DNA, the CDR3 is TGTGCCAGCAGTACCGGGACAGGGGTCGGTCAGCCCCAGCATTTT.

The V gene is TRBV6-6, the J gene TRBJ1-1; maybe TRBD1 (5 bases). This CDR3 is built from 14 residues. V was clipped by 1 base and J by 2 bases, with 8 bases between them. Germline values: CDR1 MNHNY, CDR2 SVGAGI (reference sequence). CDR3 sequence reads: CASSYFRTNTEAFF. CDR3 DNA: TGTGCCAGCAGTTACTTTCGGACAAACACTGAAGCTTTCTTT.

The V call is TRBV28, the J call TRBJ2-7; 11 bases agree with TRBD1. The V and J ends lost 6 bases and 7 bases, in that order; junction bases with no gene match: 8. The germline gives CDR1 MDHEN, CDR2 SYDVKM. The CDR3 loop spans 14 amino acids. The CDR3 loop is CASSGDRGAWEQYF. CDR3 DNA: TGTGCCAGCAGCGGGGACAGGGGGGCCTGGGAGCAGTACTTC.